The 31 T cell receptor beta chains below were found in one sample sequenced in a study of naive and memory T cell subsets. The SP2 primer and nested alpha and beta constant region primers amplified ligated cDNA in four rounds. TCRdb redid the calling of the 5' RACE reads with MiXCR, one entry per CDR3 protein. The table shows more than 55,000 distinct CDR3 sequences, with 6% to 8% occurring only once. An oligonucleotide containing a UMI was ligated to the 3' end of TCR cDNA. These receptors all come from a female donor in good health.

Ten or more counts support this clonotype. V usage is TRBV20-1 and J usage is TRBJ2-2, with TRBD2 identical over 12 bases. The CDR3 is 15 amino acids. CDR1 is DFQATT, CDR2 SNEGSKA, per germline (reference sequence). Germline trimming cut 6 bases from V and 2 bases from J; bases unmatched to any gene: 4. The CDR3 loop reads CSARLAGDNTGELFF. The CDR3, as DNA: TGCAGTGCCAGACTAGCGGGGGACAACACCGGGGAGCTGTTTTTT.

The rearrangement joins TRBV3-1 to TRBJ2-7; no clear D. This CDR3 is 15 amino acids long. The germline V gene has CDR1 LGHDT and CDR2 YNNKEL (reference sequence). The V and J ends lost 0 bases and 5 bases respectively, with 14 bases between them. CDR3 residues: CASSQESTPGHEQYF. CDR3 sequence (DNA): TGTGCCAGCAGCCAAGAATCGACTCCCGGCCACGAGCAGTACTTC.

In its sample, this clonotype was seen many times. The chain is built from TRBV2 and TRBJ2-7; 8 nucleotides line up with TRBD2. The CDR3 contains 13 residues. Germline trimming cut 6 bases from V and 5 bases from J; bases unmatched to any gene: 6. Germline-derived CDR1 and CDR2 are SNHLY and FYNNEI. The CDR3 nucleotides read TGTGCCAGCAGGACGGGGGGGCCTAACGAGCAGTACTTC. Protein sequence: CASRTGGPNEQYF. The variable domain in full, with the rest retrieved from reference TRBV2 and TRBJ2-7, is EPEVTQTPSHQVTQMGQEVILRCVPISNHLYFYWYRQILGQKVEFLVSFYNNEISEKSEIFDDQFSVERPDGSNFTLKIRSTKLEDSAMYFCASRTGGPNEQYFGPGTRLTVT.

The rearrangement joins TRBV9 to TRBJ2-7; the D gene is possibly TRBD1 (6 bases). CDR3 length: 18 amino acids. The V gene lost 0 bases and the J gene lost 6 bases, with 25 bases spanning the gap. Germline-derived CDR1 and CDR2 are SGDLS and YYNGEE. The CDR3 nucleotides read TGTGCCAGCAGCGTAGTGGCTTTAAGCTCGAGCGCGACAGGCGAGCAGTACTTC. It is translated as CASSVVALSSSATGEQYF.

This clonotype was picked up a small number of times. The rearrangement uses TRBV28 and TRBJ2-7; D uncertain. Per the germline V gene, CDR1 is MDHEN and CDR2 is SYDVKM. The CDR3 runs 13 residues. V lost 6 bases and J 1 base, leaving 10 bases between the germline ends. In DNA form, the CDR3 reads TGTGCCAGCAGCCCTTCCCGTTCCTACGAGCAGTACTTC. It encodes CASSPSRSYEQYF. Combining the CDR3 with reference TRBV28 and TRBJ2-7 gives the whole variable domain DVKVTQSSRYLVKRTGEKVFLECVQDMDHENMFWYRQDPGLGLRLIYFSYDVKMKEKGDIPEGYSVSREKKERFSLILESASTNQTSMYLCASSPSRSYEQYFGPGTRLTVT.

This clonotype was seen a few times. One junction end disagrees with the germline gene, perhaps due to a read error. This chain uses TRBV6-2 or TRBV6-3 with TRBJ1-3; D call uncertain. There are 13 residues in the CDR3. The germline gives CDR1 MNHEY, CDR2 SVGEGT. CDR3 in DNA: TGTGCCAGCAGCCCCCAGTCTTCTACGGAGAAGCATTTT. Translation gives CASSPQSSTEKHF.

This clonotype was recorded a few times. The chain is built from TRBV5-4 and TRBJ1-5, with a possible D match to TRBD1 (5 bases). Germline V CDR1 and CDR2: SGHNT, YYREEE (reference sequence). This CDR3 is built from 16 residues. V lost 1 base, J lost 7 bases, and 18 bases lay in between. In DNA, the CDR3 is TGTGCCAGCAGCTTGAGGTTTGGGGGGGTCGGGCAGCCCCAGCATTTT. It encodes CASSLRFGGVGQPQHF.

This clonotype was picked up many times. V usage is TRBV5-1 and J usage is TRBJ2-3; no clear D. This CDR3 has 14 residues. Looked up from germline, CDR1 is SGHRS and CDR2 is YFSETQ. The germline V and J ends were trimmed by 0 bases and 2 bases, with 7 bases remaining between them. This CDR3 is CASSLAESTDTQYF. The DNA of the CDR3 is TGCGCCAGCAGCTTGGCAGAATCCACAGATACGCAGTATTTT.

The V and J genes are TRBV2 and TRBJ2-2; a possible D gene is TRBD1 (6 bases). Between the trimmed V and J ends, which lost 7 bases and 4 bases, there was a span of 22 bases. Germline CDR1 SNHLY, CDR2 FYNNEI. The CDR3 is 17 residues long. CDR3 sequence: CASTLGLGARSTGELFF. The CDR3 coding sequence is TGTGCCAGCACCCTAGGCCTGGGGGCTAGGAGCACCGGGGAGCTGTTTTTT.

V is TRBV4-3 and J is TRBJ2-1; 8 nucleotides line up with TRBD2. The CDR3 has 15 amino acids. The trim removed 0 bases at V and 4 bases at J, leaving 2 bases unmatched. Germline V CDR1 and CDR2: LGHNA, YSLEER. The CDR3 spells CASSQEGTRYNEQFF. In DNA form, the CDR3 reads TGCGCCAGCAGCCAAGAGGGGACTAGATACAATGAGCAGTTCTTC.

This clonotype was seen many times. V is TRBV5-1 and J is TRBJ2-7, with D perhaps TRBD1 (7 bases). Trimming pared 3 bases from V and 7 bases from J, leaving 17 bases between. CDR3 length: 14 amino acids. The germline V gene encodes CDR1 SGHRS and CDR2 YFSETQ. CDR3 nucleotides: TGCGCCAGCAGCTCCCGGACAGGAGCGGGTGAGCAGTACTTC. This sequence encodes CASSSRTGAGEQYF.

This clonotype was seen many times. The chain recombines TRBV7-2 with TRBJ1-4; D gene unclear. V lost 4 bases and J lost 7, with 10 bases in between. CDR1 and CDR2 from the germline V gene are SGHTA and FQGNSA. The CDR3 runs 13 residues. The DNA for the CDR3 is TGTGCCAGCAGCTCAGTTGGGTCTGAAAAACTGTTTTTT. Protein product: CASSSVGSEKLFF.

This clonotype came up a few times. The CDR3 loop is CASSQDGTGARGYGYTF. CDR3 DNA sequence: TGCGCCAGCAGCCAAGACGGGACAGGGGCCCGGGGCTATGGCTACACCTTC. The chain employs TRBV4-3 and TRBJ1-2; 10 bases align to TRBD1. CDR1 and CDR2 from the germline V gene are LGHNA and YSLEER. This CDR3 is 17 amino acids long. Unmatched junction bases numbered 8, after V lost 0 bases and J lost 4 bases.

This clonotype was counted ten times or more. The genes are TRBV3-1 and TRBJ1-1; D remains unclear. Germline CDR1 and CDR2: LGHDT and YNNKEL (reference sequence). The ends were cut back, 5 bases at V and 0 bases at J, with 16 bases in the middle. This CDR3 spans 16 amino acids. CDR3 coding DNA: TGTGCCAGCAGCTTTCAGACACGGCTCATGAACACTGAAGCTTTCTTT. It is translated as CASSFQTRLMNTEAFF.

This clonotype was found many times. This sequence joins TRBV7-3 and TRBJ1-6; D not resolved. Between the trimmed V and J ends, which lost 1 base and 10 bases, there was a span of 8 bases. Looked up from germline, CDR1 is SGHTA and CDR2 is FQGTGA. The CDR3 runs 13 residues. Here the CDR3 reads CASSLNSGSPLHF. In DNA form, the CDR3 reads TGTGCCAGCAGCTTAAATTCGGGCTCACCCCTCCACTTT. Filled out from reference TRBV7-3 and TRBJ1-6, the complete variable domain reads GAGVSQTPSNKVTEKGKYVELRCDPISGHTALYWYRQSLGQGPEFLIYFQGTGAADDSGLPNDRFFAVRPEGSVSTLKIQRTERGDSAVYLCASSLNSGSPLHFGNGTRLTVT.

This clonotype was seen a handful of times. The chain combines TRBV12-5 with TRBJ2-3, with D possibly TRBD2 on 6 matching bases. The CDR3 spans 17 residues. V was shortened by 2 bases and J by 4 bases, with 19 bases between the two germline ends. Per germline, CDR1 LGHNT and CDR2 FRNRAP. The CDR3 is CASGLSRGGISSDTQYF. As DNA, the CDR3 is TGTGCTAGTGGTTTGTCACGTGGCGGGATTTCTTCAGATACGCAGTATTTT.

This clonotype has just a few counts. This rearrangement joins TRBV4-2 to TRBJ2-7; D is unclear. Trimming took 0 bases from V and 4 from J, leaving 7 bases between them. This CDR3 has 13 amino acids. CDR1 LGHNA and CDR2 YNFKEQ come from the germline V gene. CDR3 coding DNA: TGTGCCAGCAGCCAAGAAGTCTCTTACGAGCAGTACTTC. It is translated as CASSQEVSYEQYF.

As DNA, the CDR3 is TGTGCCAGCAGTGGTCCAGGGGGAGGGGGCGGTGAAAAACTGTTTTTT. Translating it yields CASSGPGGGGGEKLFF. The chain recombines TRBV2 with TRBJ1-4, with 7 bases matching TRBD1. Germline-derived CDR1 and CDR2 are SNHLY and FYNNEI. The CDR3 contains 16 residues. Germline trimming cut 4 bases from V and 7 bases from J; bases unmatched to any gene: 12.

This clonotype was recorded many times. This chain joins TRBV5-1 and TRBJ2-1; D call uncertain. The germline gives CDR1 SGHRS, CDR2 YFSETQ. Trimming shortened V by 4 bases and J by 4 bases, and 3 bases separated the two germline ends. The CDR3 is 11 residues long. The CDR3 region is CASSQYNEQFF. CDR3 DNA: TGCGCCAGCAGCCAGTACAATGAGCAGTTCTTC. The variable domain in full, with the rest retrieved from reference TRBV5-1 and TRBJ2-1, is KAGVTQTPRYLIKTRGQQVTLSCSPISGHRSVSWYQQTPGQGLQFLFEYFSETQRNKGNFPGRFSGRQFSNSRSEMNVSTLELGDSALYLCASSQYNEQFFGPGTRLTVL.

There are a few counts of this clonotype. As DNA, the CDR3 is TGTGCCAGCAGCCCGTCCATCGAGCAGTACTTC. Protein: CASSPSIEQYF. This sequence joins TRBV7-9 and TRBJ2-7; D is ambiguous. Trimming took off 5 bases at V and 6 bases at J, with 8 bases between the two ends. This CDR3 spans 11 amino acids. CDR1 and CDR2 from the germline V gene are SEHNR and FQNEAQ (reference sequence).

This clonotype turned up a few times. In nucleotides, the CDR3 is TGTGCCAGCAGAACTCGGGACAAAAGGATTATGAACACTGAAGCTTTCTTT. It encodes CASRTRDKRIMNTEAFF. The V call is TRBV11-2, the J call TRBJ1-1; tentatively, D is TRBD1 (6 bases). Germline loops: CDR1 SGHAT, CDR2 FQNNGV. The CDR3 is made up of 17 amino acids. The V gene lost 6 bases and the J gene lost 0 bases, with 20 bases spanning the gap.

This clonotype was counted at least ten times. This chain links TRBV4-1 with TRBJ1-1; unclear D gene. Germline CDR1 and CDR2: MGHRA and YSYEKL. V lost 3 bases, J lost 0 bases, and 5 bases lay in between. The CDR3 sequence is 13 residues long. CDR3 in DNA: TGCGCCAGCAGCCAGGAGATGAACACTGAAGCTTTCTTT. Its translation: CASSQEMNTEAFF.

This clonotype came up a few times. The rearrangement joins TRBV7-2 to TRBJ2-3; no reliable D call. Germline V CDR1 and CDR2: SGHTA, FQGNSA. V lost 1 base, J lost 2 bases, and 7 bases lay in between. This CDR3 has 14 residues. The CDR3, as DNA: TGTGCCAGCAGCTTAGAACGGGTCACAGATACGCAGTATTTT. It encodes CASSLERVTDTQYF.

This clonotype was found many times. This sequence joins TRBV24-1 and TRBJ2-5; D unclear. Trimming shortened V by 6 bases and J by 5 bases, and 15 bases separated the two germline ends. CDR3 length: 14 amino acids. CDR1 and CDR2 (germline): KGHDR, SFDVKD. The CDR3 DNA reads TGTGCCACCAGTCGATACGGCGGTGGGGAGACCCAGTACTTC. It translates to CATSRYGGGETQYF.

The chain couples TRBV28 to TRBJ1-3; the D is unclear. V lost 2 bases to trimming and J lost 4 bases, with 3 bases between them. Germline lookup yields CDR1 MDHEN and CDR2 SYDVKM. The CDR3 is 12 amino acids. The CDR3 coding sequence is TGTGCCAGCAGTTTACTAGGAAACACCATATATTTT. It specifies CASSLLGNTIYF.

The chain uses TRBV6-5 and TRBJ2-2, with a weak D call TRBD2 (5 bases). The length of the CDR3 is 14 residues. Germline V gene sequence: CDR1 MNHEY, CDR2 SVGAGI. The V end was cut by 4 bases, the J end by 5 bases, with 11 bases between. The CDR3 DNA sequence: TGTGCCAGCAGTTTTCCGGGGAGAACCGGGGAGCTGTTTTTT. Its protein is CASSFPGRTGELFF.

Points on this clonotype: At one end, the junction sequence differs from germline, possibly due to a read error. The V gene is TRBV7-2, the J gene TRBJ1-2; 7 bases match TRBD1. The CDR3 has 15 residues. CDR1 and CDR2 (germline): SGHTA, FQGNSA. This CDR3 reads CASSLASGQFDGDTF. In DNA form, the CDR3 reads TGTGCCAGCAGCTTAGCCTCGGGACAGTTTGATGGCGACACCTTC.

This sequence joins TRBV4-2 and TRBJ1-1; maybe TRBD1 (5 bases). The CDR3 has 16 amino acids. The V and J ends lost 4 bases and 3 bases respectively, with 18 bases between them. CDR1 and CDR2 from the germline V gene are LGHNA and YNFKEQ. The CDR3 sequence is CASSRHPPDTYTEAFF. DNA of the CDR3: TGTGCCAGCAGCCGACACCCACCGGACACGTACACTGAAGCTTTCTTT.

This clonotype was detected ten times or more. The chain joins TRBV29-1 to TRBJ1-1, with D uncertain. CDR3 size: 13 residues. Germline lookup yields CDR1 SQVTM and CDR2 ANQGSEA. V was clipped by 6 bases and J by 2 bases, with 13 bases between them. The CDR3 spells CSVSIGFNTEAFF. The CDR3 region has the DNA TGCAGCGTATCAATAGGGTTCAACACTGAAGCTTTCTTT.

This clonotype showed up many times. This chain connects TRBV18 to TRBJ2-3; 9 nucleotides agree with TRBD2. CDR1 and CDR2 (germline): KGHSH, LQKENI. The CDR3 is made up of 17 amino acids. Losses at the gene ends were 6 bases for V and 1 base for J; bases not matched to a gene: 11. This CDR3 is CASSRLAVTSGTDTQYF. The CDR3 region has the DNA TGTGCCAGCTCGAGACTAGCGGTTACGTCCGGCACAGATACGCAGTATTTT. Variable domain in full (rest from reference TRBV18 and TRBJ2-3): NAGVMQNPRHLVRRRGQEARLRCSPMKGHSHVYWYRQLPEEGLKFMVYLQKENIIDESGMPKERFSAEFPKEGPSILRIQQVVRGDSAAYFCASSRLAVTSGTDTQYFGPGTRLTVL.

This sequence joins TRBV20-1 and TRBJ2-1; 8 bases map to TRBD1. V was pared by 0 bases and J by 5 bases, with 6 bases of the junction left unmatched. This CDR3 contains 15 residues. Per the germline V gene, CDR1 is DFQATT and CDR2 is SNEGSKA (reference sequence). The CDR3 coding sequence is TGCAGTGCTAGAGAGGGGACAGGAAAAAACAATGAGCAGTTCTTC. Its protein product is CSAREGTGKNNEQFF.